This TCR beta chain was sequenced during a study of memory CD4+ T cells and cytomegalovirus serostatus. Across the study: This sample comes from healthy Belgian adults, eight to ten CMV seropositive, approximately 23 seronegative. Study-level results: Each of some 67 CMV-associated TCRbeta sequences occurred in one to five individuals.

Libraries were prepared by immunoSEQ multiplex PCR; TCRdb keeps only in-frame clonotypes and omits some of them. The repertoire holds about 42,000 clones, with around four fifths as singletons. Single viable CD3+CD4+CD8-CD45RO+ cells were sorted as the memory CD4+ T cells. Total CD4+ T cells were enriched by CD4 positive selection. Remarks on this clone: The antigen is unknown.

V shed 4 bases, J shed 4 bases, and the junction held 6 bases outside the gene matches. Germline CDR1 reads MGHRA; CDR2 reads YSYEKL. The CDR3 consists of 15 residues. The sequence was collected from an adult in good health and CMV-seronegative. Source material: memory CD4+ T cells from blood. The chain joins TRBV4-1 to TRBJ2-7, with TRBD1 matching 11 bases. CDR3 residues: CASSPGQGAVYEQYF. CDR3 in DNA: TGCGCCAGCAGCCCCGGACAGGGGGCTGTTTACGAGCAGTACTTC.